This T cell receptor beta chain is drawn from a study of T cell repertoires in cytomegalovirus infection. Study in general: Indications came from public TCR beta signatures; they pointed to CMV infection and to a matching HLA type.

Note on this clonotype: Its antigen is not known.

TCRdb passed the reads through MiXCR, listing each CDR3 protein once. The data contain a few hundred thousand distinct CDR3 sequences, almost 30% of them singletons. The J segment lost 4 bases and the V segment lost 2 bases, leaving 17 bases of the junction unmatched. The germline gives CDR1 MNHEY, CDR2 SVGAGI. The length of the CDR3 is 21 residues. Broader study findings: The ex vivo response was dominated by HLA-C-restricted CMV-specific TCR beta clonotypes. Using cumulative public TCR beta family frequency, the authors identified those who carried CMV together with the relevant HLA.

The chain joins TRBV6-5 to TRBJ2-1; TRBD2 matches at 13 bases. The material was cultured PBMCs, obtained from culture after CMV antigen stimulation. This TCR was sampled from a human donor in good health (CMV status not recorded). Some clones in this sample may be carry-over from other donors' samples. In DNA form, the CDR3 reads TGTGCCAGCAGTTACAGAGGGCTACGGACTAGCGGGAGACTCCGGTACAATGAGCAGTTCTTC. The encoded protein is CASSYRGLRTSGRLRYNEQFF.